This T cell receptor beta chain appears in the sequencing data of a study of blood T cell repertoires in COVID-19 (TCRdb year 2020). About the full investigation: Collaborator samples came from the United States, Italy and Spain and covered acute and convalescent phases of COVID-19. Nearly every sample came with metadata listing a de-identified subject ID, COVID-19 status, age in years and sex. The repertoires were released in a freely available public database intended as a resource for research on the immune response to SARS-CoV-2. HLA class I and class II types, where available, came from metadata supplied by the sample provider rather than from assay-based typing. The dataset comprised deeply sampled blood TCRbeta repertoires from subjects exposed to, actively infected with, or recovered from COVID-19. The samples were drawn from two sources: the first 160 participants of the ongoing ImmuneRACE study, and 1,000 to 1,500 subjects contributed by 6 global collaborators. The material from the prospective study consisted of cDNA or gDNA derived from T cells, B-cell-depleted T cells, or PBMCs. Findings and caveats that apply to the study as a whole: The quantity of clinical and demographic metadata differed by source and by participant and was supplied without curation.

Comment on this clone: Which antigen it targets is not known. The sample holds no much larger clone one base away, and base qualities are not on file.

The CDR1 and CDR2 encoded by the germline V gene (reference sequence) are GTSNPN and SVGIG. The CDR3 numbers 11 residues from cysteine through phenylalanine. The CDR3 DNA has 33 bases and is translated from base 1. Trimming removed 5 bases from V and 4 bases from J, leaving 6 bases between the germline ends. TCRbeta CDR3 regions were amplified from genomic DNA by means of the immunoSEQ Assay, a bias-controlled multiplex PCR. The authors' analysis ran thus. The number of nucleated cells in each sample was estimated from the amplification of reference gene primers within the assay. Sequence reads were collapsed and filtered to measure the absolute abundance of every unique TCRbeta CDR3 rearrangement. Productive Simpson clonality was computed per sample as the square root of Simpson's diversity index over productive rearrangements. TCRdb provides this immuneACCESS table in a form limited to in-frame rearrangements. Some clones are lacking; in checked studies, under half of them reflect an unresolved V gene, and why the rest are absent is not known. D and trimming come from the DNA, and the V and J calls and clone size come from that table. This sample comprises 100,000 to 150,000 clones, roughly four fifths of them detected only once. In total, the top ten clones hold more than 5.5% of the sample.

The collaborating institutions used their own protocols to collect whole blood in K2EDTA tubes. For TCRbeta analysis, collaborators shipped samples in one of three forms: frozen whole blood, isolated PBMCs, or DNA extracted from either of those sample types. The V and J segments used are TRBV30 and TRBJ2-4; the D gene assignment is ambiguous. The specimen was peripheral blood. This clonotype was obtained from a man aged 55 to 70 with acute or convalescent COVID-19. The CDR3 region has the sequence CAWGQKNIQYF. The nucleotide sequence is TGTGCCTGGGGCCAAAAAAACATTCAGTACTTC. The full variable domain, with segments outside the CDR3 supplied by the reference TRBV30 and TRBJ2-4 proteins, appears as SQTIHQWPATLVQPVGSPLSLECTVEGTSNPNLYWYRQAAGRGLQLLFYSVGIGQISSEVPQNLSASRPQDRQFILSSKKLLLSDSGFYLCAWGQKNIQYFGAGTRLSVL.